These 27 T cell receptor beta chains were all obtained from the same sample, sequenced in a study of CD4 T cells in relation to SARS-CoV-2 and coronaviruses. Some clones are missing from TCRdb's copy, which holds only in-frame ones; the method was immunoSEQ multiplex PCR. In the table there are 25,000 to 35,000 clones, about two thirds of which are singletons. The unexposed donors gave CD4+ T cells in 2011-2018, prior to COVID-19. The cells were cultured for 10 days before CD4+ T cells were isolated. Their cognate antigens are unknown. Sequenced: CD4+ T cells from PBMCs, cultured in vitro. All receptors derive from a human donor in good health.

This clone was observed once. The chain is built from TRBV9 and TRBJ1-1; D ambiguous. The V gene's germline CDR1 is SGDLS and CDR2 YYNGEE. Trimming took 4 bases from V and 3 from J, leaving 13 bases between them. CDR3 length: 14 amino acids. The chain's CDR3 is CASSPSGLDTEAFF. The CDR3 DNA reads TGTGCCAGCAGCCCATCCGGACTCGACACTGAAGCTTTCTTT.

This chain connects TRBV4-3 to TRBJ2-3, with D tentatively TRBD2 (5 bases). Germline V gene data show CDR1 as LGHNA and CDR2 as YSLEER. The V end was cut by 0 bases, the J end by 2 bases, with 12 bases between. CDR3 length: 16 amino acids. The CDR3, as DNA: TGCGCCAGCAGCCAAGAAGGGCAGAGGGCCACAGATACGCAGTATTTT. As protein: CASSQEGQRATDTQYF.

The V and J genes are TRBV9 and TRBJ2-5, with 11 bases matching TRBD2. The J segment lost 3 bases and the V segment lost 4 bases, leaving 2 bases of the junction unmatched. The germline gives CDR1 SGDLS, CDR2 YYNGEE. The CDR3 is 14 residues long. CDR3 residues: CASSFSGGEETQYF. In DNA, the CDR3 is TGTGCCAGCAGCTTTAGCGGGGGGGAAGAGACCCAGTACTTC. Full variable domain (outside the CDR3, taken from reference TRBV9 and TRBJ2-5): DSGVTQTPKHLITATGQRVTLRCSPRSGDLSVYWYQQSLDQGLQFLIQYYNGEERAKGNILERFSAQQFPDLHSELNLSSLELGDSALYFCASSFSGGEETQYFGPGTRLLVL.

The genes are TRBV27 and TRBJ2-5, with 8 bases identical to TRBD1. Germline loops: CDR1 MNHEY, CDR2 SMNVEV (reference sequence). Trimming cost V 3 bases and J 0 bases; bases outside gene matches: 3. The CDR3 is 15 amino acids. As DNA, the CDR3 is TGTGCCAGCAGTTTCGGACAGGGCAACCAAGAGACCCAGTACTTC. Protein: CASSFGQGNQETQYF.

This chain connects TRBV9 to TRBJ2-1, with 11 bases that match TRBD2. The CDR3 covers 16 residues. Germline-derived CDR1 and CDR2 are SGDLS and YYNGEE. V was pared by 4 bases and J by 3 bases, with 6 bases of the junction left unmatched. Here the CDR3 reads CASSKATSGGYNEQFF. In nucleotides, the CDR3 is TGTGCCAGCAGCAAGGCCACTAGCGGGGGCTACAATGAGCAGTTCTTC.

This clone was seen a single time. The chain carries TRBV19 and TRBJ1-1; D not certain. This CDR3 contains 13 residues. The V and J ends lost 8 bases and 1 base respectively, with 11 bases between them. Germline CDR1 LNHDA, CDR2 SQIVND (reference sequence). Here the CDR3 reads CASLPESNTEAFF. Written as DNA, the CDR3 is TGTGCCAGTCTTCCAGAGTCGAACACTGAAGCTTTCTTT.

This clone was found once. This CDR3 is CASSQDPSSGYHNEQFF. The CDR3 coding sequence is TGCGCCAGCAGCCAAGATCCCTCCAGCGGGTACCACAATGAGCAGTTCTTC. The V gene is TRBV4-3, the J gene TRBJ2-1; a possible D gene is TRBD2 (6 bases). There are 17 residues in the CDR3. Germline CDR1 LGHNA, CDR2 YSLEER. The ends were cut back, 0 bases at V and 5 bases at J, with 17 bases in the middle.

J is TRBJ2-1 and V is TRBV18, with D hard to call. This CDR3 is 13 amino acids long. Germline CDR1 reads KGHSH; CDR2 reads LQKENI. Trimming removed 1 base at V and 4 bases at J, with 5 bases between. Here the CDR3 reads CASSPQQYNEQFF. In DNA form, the CDR3 reads TGTGCCAGCTCACCACAACAATACAATGAGCAGTTCTTC.

This clone was seen once. The J gene is TRBJ1-5, the V gene TRBV6-2 or TRBV6-3; perhaps TRBD1 as D (5 bases). With 6 bases removed from V and 3 bases from J, the gap between germline ends came to 12 bases. Germline loops: CDR1 MNHEY, CDR2 SVGEGT. This CDR3 is built from 14 residues. The CDR3 loop is CASSPGGDNQPQHF. CDR3 bases: TGTGCCAGCAGCCCCGGGGGGGACAATCAGCCCCAGCATTTT.

In its sample, this clone was seen a few times. V and J are TRBV5-6 and TRBJ2-1, with TRBD2 matching 11 bases. Germline lookup yields CDR1 SGHDT and CDR2 YYEEEE. This CDR3 spans 15 amino acids. V lost 4 bases to trimming and J lost 8 bases; unmatched junction nucleotides: 8. DNA of the CDR3: TGTGCCAGCAGCAACCTAGCGGGAGGTTCTGATGAGCAGTTCTTC. Translating gives CASSNLAGGSDEQFF.

This clone occurred a few times. The genes are TRBV5-1 and TRBJ2-7; D may be TRBD1 (6 bases). The CDR3 is made up of 14 amino acids. Trimming cost V 1 base and J 3 bases, with 11 bases left between them. In germline, CDR1 is SGHRS, CDR2 YFSETQ. In nucleotides, the CDR3 is TGCGCCAGCAGCTTGATCGGACAGAACTACGAGCAGTACTTC. As protein: CASSLIGQNYEQYF.

The CDR3 DNA is TGCAGTGCTAGTGGTGGATTACTCAATCAGCCCCAGCATTTT. It is translated as CSASGGLLNQPQHF. V usage is TRBV20-1 and J usage is TRBJ1-5; the D is unclear. Germline CDR1 DFQATT, CDR2 SNEGSKA (reference sequence). Between the trimmed V and J ends, which lost 3 bases and 3 bases, there was a span of 12 bases. CDR3 length: 14 amino acids.

The chain has TRBV19 and TRBJ2-3; D gene ambiguous. CDR1 LNHDA and CDR2 SQIVND come from the germline V gene (reference sequence). The CDR3 length is 13 residues. V dropped 4 bases and J dropped 1 base, with 6 bases sitting between them. The CDR3, as DNA: TGTGCCAGTAGTAGGGTAGGCACAGATACGCAGTATTTT. It specifies CASSRVGTDTQYF.

J is TRBJ2-7 and V is TRBV7-2, with 7 positions matching TRBD2. Germline trimming cut 2 bases from V and 3 bases from J; bases unmatched to any gene: 1. Germline V gives CDR1 SGHTA, CDR2 FQGNSA. This CDR3 spans 13 amino acids. Written as DNA, the CDR3 is TGTGCCAGCAGCTTACAGCGGGACTACGAGCAGTACTTC. Translation: CASSLQRDYEQYF.

The CDR3 spells CASRPVDGTGERRGGYTF. The DNA for the CDR3 is TGTGCCAGCAGGCCTGTGGACGGGACAGGGGAGAGAAGAGGTGGCTACACCTTC. This chain links TRBV6-2 or TRBV6-3 with TRBJ1-2, with 10 positions matching TRBD1. The CDR3 runs to 18 residues. After removal of 6 bases from V and 7 bases from J, the junction contained 20 bases not matched to a gene. Germline CDR1 and CDR2: MNHEY and SVGEGT.

The rearrangement links TRBV29-1 to TRBJ1-6; TRBD1 is a possible D gene (6 bases). Trimming took 7 bases from V and 7 from J, leaving 14 bases between them. Germline CDR1 reads SQVTM; CDR2 reads ANQGSEA. There are 13 residues in the CDR3. The CDR3 sequence: CSARQESNSPLHF. DNA for the CDR3: TGCAGCGCCCGACAGGAGTCAAATTCACCCCTCCACTTT.

The rearrangement links TRBV6-5 to TRBJ1-6; D is perhaps TRBD1 (5 bases). Trimming stripped 2 bases from V and 9 bases from J, with 11 bases between. The CDR3 contains 14 residues. Germline lookup yields CDR1 MNHEY and CDR2 SVGAGI. The CDR3 spells CASSYGREGSPLHF. CDR3 DNA: TGTGCCAGCAGTTACGGCAGGGAGGGTTCACCCCTCCACTTT.

This chain uses TRBV19 with TRBJ1-6, with unresolved D. V shed 4 bases and J shed 8 bases, with 12 bases lying between them. The CDR3 has 14 amino acids. Germline-derived CDR1 and CDR2 are LNHDA and SQIVND (reference sequence). The CDR3 here is CASSREGDDSPLHF. The DNA of the CDR3 is TGTGCCAGTAGTAGGGAGGGAGATGATTCACCCCTCCACTTT.

The chain is built from TRBV12-3 or TRBV12-4 and TRBJ2-7, with TRBD2 as a possible D gene (6 bases). Deletions cut 5 bases from V and 6 bases from J, with 14 bases between. This CDR3 comprises 13 residues. CDR3 residues: CASSNSGESEQYF. CDR3 bases: TGTGCCAGCAGTAATTCGGGGGAGTCCGAGCAGTACTTC.

The chain uses TRBV4-1 and TRBJ2-7, with 8 bases fitting TRBD1. CDR3 length equals 16 residues. Per the germline V gene, CDR1 is MGHRA and CDR2 is YSYEKL. V gave up 1 base and J gave up 3 bases; unmatched junction bases: 8. In nucleotides, the CDR3 is TGCGCCAGCAGCCAAGGTGGGACAGGTATATTCTACGAGCAGTACTTC. As protein: CASSQGGTGIFYEQYF.

The sample holds a few counts of this clone. The V gene is TRBV24-1, the J gene TRBJ2-5, with 8 bases fitting TRBD2. V lost 2 bases and J lost 5; bases outside the gene matches: 3. This CDR3 is built from 14 residues. CDR1 is KGHDR and CDR2 is SFDVKD in the germline V gene. DNA for the CDR3: TGTGCCACCAGTGATTCCGGGACTAGGGAGACCCAGTACTTC. It yields the protein CATSDSGTRETQYF.

The chain uses TRBV19 and TRBJ2-5; a weak D match, TRBD1 (5 bases). Trimming pared 5 bases from V and 0 bases from J, leaving 13 bases between. CDR1 and CDR2 (germline): LNHDA, SQIVND (reference sequence). CDR3 length: 15 amino acids. The CDR3 sequence is CASSWGTRYQETQYF. Written as DNA, the CDR3 is TGTGCCAGTAGTTGGGGCACTCGGTACCAAGAGACCCAGTACTTC.

The rearrangement links TRBV30 to TRBJ1-2, with no clear D. V lost 5 bases and J lost 4, with 11 bases in between. This CDR3 is 12 amino acids long. Germline loops: CDR1 GTSNPN, CDR2 SVGIG (reference sequence). The CDR3, as DNA: TGTGCCTGGCACCTGCCTGGCTATGGCTACACCTTC. Amino acids: CAWHLPGYGYTF.

This chain connects TRBV7-2 to TRBJ1-5; no reliable D call. Between the trimmed V and J ends, which lost 2 bases and 1 base, there was a span of 3 bases. This CDR3 contains 13 residues. CDR1 and CDR2 (germline): SGHTA, FQGNSA. DNA for the CDR3: TGTGCCAGCAGCTTATCCAGCAATCAGCCCCAGCATTTT. Its translation is CASSLSSNQPQHF.

The V and J genes are TRBV5-1 and TRBJ1-4, with 8 bases aligning to TRBD1. CDR1 SGHRS and CDR2 YFSETQ come from the germline V gene. The V and J ends lost 0 bases and 7 bases, in that order; junction bases with no gene match: 14. The CDR3 spans 18 residues. CDR3 DNA sequence: TGCGCCAGCAGCTTGGAAACAGGGGGGGGAGGTTCGTCTGAAAAACTGTTTTTT. Translating gives CASSLETGGGGSSEKLFF. The whole variable domain, filled in from reference TRBV5-1 and TRBJ1-4, reads KAGVTQTPRYLIKTRGQQVTLSCSPISGHRSVSWYQQTPGQGLQFLFEYFSETQRNKGNFPGRFSGRQFSNSRSEMNVSTLELGDSALYLCASSLETGGGGSSEKLFFGSGTQLSVL.

The count of this clone is one. The rearrangement joins TRBV7-2 to TRBJ1-5; a possible D gene is TRBD1 (6 bases). The CDR3 loop spans 15 amino acids. V lost 1 base, J lost 2 bases, and 9 bases lay in between. Germline V lookup: CDR1 SGHTA, CDR2 FQGNSA. The CDR3 sequence: CASSLDRVGNQPQHF. Written as DNA, the CDR3 is TGTGCCAGCAGCTTAGACAGGGTAGGCAATCAGCCCCAGCATTTT.

This chain uses TRBV6-4 with TRBJ2-3, with 8 bases fitting TRBD2. Per the germline V gene, CDR1 is MRHNA and CDR2 is SNTAGT. V shed 3 bases and J 4 bases; nucleotides not matched to a gene: 9. This CDR3 is 16 amino acids long. Here the CDR3 DNA reads TGTGCCAGCAGTGAGTTCAGCGGGAGTCCCGCAGATACGCAGTATTTT. Translating it yields CASSEFSGSPADTQYF.